The T cell receptor beta chain described here comes from a study of T cells in Graves' hyperthyroidism and ophthalmopathy. Notes on the study in general: Ophthalmopathy, which appeared later, was predicted by the model a median around 6.9 months before onset. Blood also contained most expanded thyroid clonotypes above 0.001.

Regions amplified from RNA transcripts were the TCR beta CDR3 regions. An initial round of RT-PCR targeting the TCR CDR3 relied on the HTBI primer set. TCRdb independently ran MiXCR on the multiplex PCR reads; one entry per CDR3 protein. Of over 450,000 distinct CDR3 sequences listed, roughly an eighth are singletons. Points on this clonotype: No antigen is known for it.

The CDR3 sequence is 13 residues long. Trimming cost V 5 bases and J 5 bases, with 9 bases left between them. Germline CDR1 and CDR2: KGHDR and SFDVKD. Sequenced input: blood. The chain has TRBV24-1 and TRBJ2-1; no clear D. This clonotype was sampled from a woman aged 18-29 years with Graves' hyperthyroidism. The DNA of the CDR3 is TGTGCCACCAGTGCCCCAGCGCACAATGAGCAGTTCTTC. Its translation: CATSAPAHNEQFF.